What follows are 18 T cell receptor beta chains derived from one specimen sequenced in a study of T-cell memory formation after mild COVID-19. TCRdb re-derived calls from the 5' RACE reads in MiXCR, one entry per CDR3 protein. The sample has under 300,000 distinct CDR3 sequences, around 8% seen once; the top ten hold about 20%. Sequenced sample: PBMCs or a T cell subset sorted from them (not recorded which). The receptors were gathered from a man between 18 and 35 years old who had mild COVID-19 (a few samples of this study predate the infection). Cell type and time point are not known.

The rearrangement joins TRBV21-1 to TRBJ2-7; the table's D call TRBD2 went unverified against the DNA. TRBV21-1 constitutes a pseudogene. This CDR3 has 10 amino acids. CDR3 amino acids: CATSGHEQYV. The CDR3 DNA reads TGTGCCACTAGCGGTCACGAGCAGTACGTC.

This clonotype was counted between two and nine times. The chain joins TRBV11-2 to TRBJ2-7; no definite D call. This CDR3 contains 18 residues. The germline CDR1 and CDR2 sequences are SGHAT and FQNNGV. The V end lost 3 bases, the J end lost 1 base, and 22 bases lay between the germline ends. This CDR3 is CASSFNSVGLGSSYEQYF. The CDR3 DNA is TGTGCCAGCAGCTTCAATTCAGTGGGATTGGGGTCGTCCTACGAGCAGTACTTC.

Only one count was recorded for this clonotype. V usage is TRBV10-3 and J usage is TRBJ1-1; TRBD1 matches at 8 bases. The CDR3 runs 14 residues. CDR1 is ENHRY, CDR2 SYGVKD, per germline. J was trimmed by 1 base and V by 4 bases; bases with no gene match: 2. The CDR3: CAISAQGANTEAFF. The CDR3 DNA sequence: TGTGCCATCAGTGCCCAGGGGGCGAACACTGAAGCTTTCTTT.

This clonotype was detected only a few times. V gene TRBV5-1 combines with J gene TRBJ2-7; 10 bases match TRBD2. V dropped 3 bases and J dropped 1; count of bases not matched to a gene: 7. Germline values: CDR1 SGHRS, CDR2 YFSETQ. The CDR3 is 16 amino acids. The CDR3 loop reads CASSSGSGGPSYEQYF. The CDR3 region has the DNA TGCGCCAGCAGCTCGGGTAGCGGGGGGCCTTCCTACGAGCAGTACTTC.

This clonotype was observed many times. The CDR3 region is CASSLGDRALYGYTF. The CDR3 nucleotides are TGCGCCAGCAGCTTGGGTGACAGGGCCCTCTATGGCTACACCTTC. This sequence joins TRBV5-1 and TRBJ1-2, with 7 bases matching TRBD1. Trimming at V came to 0 bases and at J to 4 bases, leaving 6 bases not matched to a gene. The CDR3 has 15 residues. Per germline, CDR1 SGHRS and CDR2 YFSETQ.

CDR3 nucleotides: TGTGCCAGCAGTCCTATAACGGGAGGGGGCTATGAGCAGTTCTTC. Translating gives CASSPITGGGYEQFF. The rearrangement joins TRBV25-1 to TRBJ2-1; TRBD2 is a possible D gene (8 bases). Per germline, CDR1 MGHDK and CDR2 SYGVNS. Trimming removed 5 bases at V and 8 bases at J, with 19 bases between. The CDR3 has 15 amino acids.

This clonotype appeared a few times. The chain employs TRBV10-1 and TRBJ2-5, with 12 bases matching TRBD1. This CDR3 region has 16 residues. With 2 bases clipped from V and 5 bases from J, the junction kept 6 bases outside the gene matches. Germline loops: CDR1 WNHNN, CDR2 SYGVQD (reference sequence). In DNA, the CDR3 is TGCGCCAGCAGTGAGGGGACAGGGGGCCGTTGGGAGACCCAGTACTTC. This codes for CASSEGTGGRWETQYF.

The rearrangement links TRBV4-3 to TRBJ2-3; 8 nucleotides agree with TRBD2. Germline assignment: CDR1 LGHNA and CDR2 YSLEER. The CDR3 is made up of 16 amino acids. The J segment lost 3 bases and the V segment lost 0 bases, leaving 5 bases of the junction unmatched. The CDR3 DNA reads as TGCGCCAGCAGCCAAGATCGGGGGGGCCCGACAGATACGCAGTATTTT. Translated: CASSQDRGGPTDTQYF.

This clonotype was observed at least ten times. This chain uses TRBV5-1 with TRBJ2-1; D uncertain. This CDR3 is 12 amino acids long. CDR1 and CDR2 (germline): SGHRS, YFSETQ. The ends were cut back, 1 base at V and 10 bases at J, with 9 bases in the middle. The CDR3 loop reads CASSLLDREQFF. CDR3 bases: TGCGCCAGCAGCTTGTTGGACCGCGAGCAGTTCTTC.

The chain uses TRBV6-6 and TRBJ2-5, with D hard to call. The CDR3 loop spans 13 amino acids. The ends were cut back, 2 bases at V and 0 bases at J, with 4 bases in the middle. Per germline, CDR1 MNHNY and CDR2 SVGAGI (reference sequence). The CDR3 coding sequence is TGTGCCAGCAGTTACCAGTACCAAGAGACCCAGTACTTC. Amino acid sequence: CASSYQYQETQYF.

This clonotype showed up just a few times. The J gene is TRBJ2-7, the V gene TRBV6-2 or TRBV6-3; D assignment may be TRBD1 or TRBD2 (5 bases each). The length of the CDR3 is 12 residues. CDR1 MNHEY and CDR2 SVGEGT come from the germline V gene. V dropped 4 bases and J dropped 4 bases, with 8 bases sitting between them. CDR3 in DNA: TGTGCCAGCAGTTGGGACGGGTACGAGCAGTACGTC. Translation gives CASSWDGYEQYV.

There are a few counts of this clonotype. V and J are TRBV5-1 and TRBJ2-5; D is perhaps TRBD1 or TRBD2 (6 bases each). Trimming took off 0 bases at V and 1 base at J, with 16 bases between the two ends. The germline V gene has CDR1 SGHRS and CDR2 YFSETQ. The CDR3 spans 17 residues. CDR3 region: CASSLGGRGALQETQYF. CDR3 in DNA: TGCGCCAGCAGCTTGGGGGGGCGCGGGGCCCTCCAAGAGACCCAGTACTTC.

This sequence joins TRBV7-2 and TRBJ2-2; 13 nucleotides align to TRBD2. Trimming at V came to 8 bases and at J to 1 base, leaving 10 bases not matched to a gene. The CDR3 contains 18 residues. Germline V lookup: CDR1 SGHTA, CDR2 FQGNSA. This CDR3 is CASDGGLAGSGNTGELFF. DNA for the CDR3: TGTGCCAGCGACGGGGGACTAGCGGGGTCAGGGAACACCGGGGAGCTGTTTTTT. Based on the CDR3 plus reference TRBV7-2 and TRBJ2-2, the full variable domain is GAGVSQSPSNKVTEKGKDVELRCDPISGHTALYWYRQSLGQGLEFLIYFQGNSAPDKSGLPSDRFSAERTGGSVSTLTIQRTQQEDSAVYLCASDGGLAGSGNTGELFFGEGSRLTVL.

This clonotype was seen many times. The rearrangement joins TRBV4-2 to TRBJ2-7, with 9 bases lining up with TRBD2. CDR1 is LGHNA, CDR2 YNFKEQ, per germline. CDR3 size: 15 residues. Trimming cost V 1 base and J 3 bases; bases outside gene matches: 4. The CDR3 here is CASSQVAGGVYEQYV. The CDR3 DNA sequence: TGTGCCAGCAGCCAAGTTGCGGGGGGGGTCTACGAGCAGTACGTC.

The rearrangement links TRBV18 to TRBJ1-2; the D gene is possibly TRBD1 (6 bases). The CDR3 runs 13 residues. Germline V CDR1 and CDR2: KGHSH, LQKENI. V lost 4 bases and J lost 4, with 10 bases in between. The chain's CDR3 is CASSLRQAYGYTF. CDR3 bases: TGTGCCAGCTCACTCAGACAGGCCTATGGCTACACCTTC.

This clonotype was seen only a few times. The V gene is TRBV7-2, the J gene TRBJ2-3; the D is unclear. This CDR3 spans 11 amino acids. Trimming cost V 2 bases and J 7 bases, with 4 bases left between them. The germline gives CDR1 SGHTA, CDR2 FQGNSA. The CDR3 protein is CASSLFNTQYF. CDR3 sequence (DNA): TGTGCCAGCAGCTTATTCAATACGCAGTATTTT.

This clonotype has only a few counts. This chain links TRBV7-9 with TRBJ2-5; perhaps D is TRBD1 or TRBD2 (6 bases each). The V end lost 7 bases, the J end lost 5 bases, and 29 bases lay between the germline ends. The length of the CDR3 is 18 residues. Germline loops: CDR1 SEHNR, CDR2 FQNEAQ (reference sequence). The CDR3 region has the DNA TGTGCCAGCACCCATAGAGACCGCGGGACACGGCAAGAGGAGACCCAGTACTTC. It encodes CASTHRDRGTRQEETQYF.

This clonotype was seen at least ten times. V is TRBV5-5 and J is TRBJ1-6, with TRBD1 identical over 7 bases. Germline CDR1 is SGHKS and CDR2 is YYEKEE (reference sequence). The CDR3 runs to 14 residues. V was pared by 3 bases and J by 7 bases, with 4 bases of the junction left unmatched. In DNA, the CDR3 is TGTGCCAGCAGCTCCAGGGGGGGGAATTCACCCCTCCACTTT. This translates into CASSSRGGNSPLHF.